Shown below are 27 T cell receptor beta chains from a single sample sequenced in a study of T cell clonotyping in hematopoietic cell transplantation. Noted time point: recipient sample about 28 days before transplant, after cytoreduction. Using immunoSEQ multiplex PCR, the repertoire was profiled, and TCRdb retains in-frame clones only, with some absent. The top ten clones hold approximately 2.4% of a sample with tens of thousands of clones, about 93% of them seen once. The sequencing used peripheral blood mononuclear cells, collected before stem cell transplant. The receptors derive from a middle-aged man with acute myeloid leukemia. Some clones in this sample may be carry-over from other donors' samples.

The gene calls are TRBV6-1 and TRBJ2-5; TRBD2 agrees at 7 bases. Germline trimming cut 2 bases from V and 4 bases from J; bases unmatched to any gene: 4. Germline CDR1 MNHNS, CDR2 SASEGT. This CDR3 comprises 14 residues. CDR3 loop: CASSERGGGETQYF. The CDR3 DNA is TGTGCCAGCAGTGAAAGGGGCGGGGGAGAGACCCAGTACTTC.

J is TRBJ2-7 and V is TRBV9; 7 positions agree with TRBD1. V lost 0 bases, J lost 2 bases, and 5 bases stayed unmatched. The CDR3 extends over 15 amino acids. CDR1 and CDR2 from the germline V gene are SGDLS and YYNGEE. The CDR3 protein is CASSVGQGVPYEQYF. The CDR3 nucleotides are TGTGCCAGCAGCGTAGGGCAGGGGGTCCCCTACGAGCAGTACTTC.

This clone is a singleton in its sample. The V and J genes are TRBV7-2 and TRBJ2-7, with D perhaps TRBD2 (7 bases). From germline, CDR1 is SGHTA and CDR2 FQGNSA. The V end lost 1 base, the J end lost 5 bases, and 15 bases lay between the germline ends. This CDR3 has 15 residues. As DNA, the CDR3 is TGTGCCAGCAGCTTAGGTGGGGGGGGACATCACGAGCAGTACTTC. Protein sequence: CASSLGGGGHHEQYF.

The rearrangement uses TRBV5-1 and TRBJ2-3, with 8 nucleotides matching TRBD2. V lost 4 bases and J lost 4; bases outside the gene matches: 5. The CDR3 is made up of 14 amino acids. CDR1 and CDR2 from the germline V gene are SGHRS and YFSETQ. The CDR3 DNA is TGCGCCAGCAGCCTTAGCGGGGCAGCAGATACGCAGTATTTT. Protein sequence: CASSLSGAADTQYF.

The rearrangement uses TRBV6-5 and TRBJ2-5, with TRBD2 identical over 10 bases. The CDR3 extends over 15 amino acids. Germline CDR1 is MNHEY and CDR2 is SVGAGI. The J segment lost 4 bases and the V segment lost 6 bases, leaving 8 bases of the junction unmatched. The CDR3 protein is CASRGTSEAGETQYF. The CDR3, as DNA: TGTGCCAGCAGAGGGACTAGCGAGGCAGGAGAGACCCAGTACTTC.

This chain joins TRBV28 and TRBJ2-6, with 7 bases lining up with TRBD1. Germline V gene sequence: CDR1 MDHEN, CDR2 SYDVKM. After removal of 2 bases from V and 0 bases from J, the junction contained 10 bases not matched to a gene. This CDR3 has 19 residues. DNA of the CDR3: TGTGCCAGCAGTTTAAAGGGGGCGATACTATACTCTGGGGCCAACGTCCTGACTTTC. Its protein is CASSLKGAILYSGANVLTF. The complete variable domain, with remaining parts taken from reference TRBV28 and TRBJ2-6, reads DVKVTQSSRYLVKRTGEKVFLECVQDMDHENMFWYRQDPGLGLRLIYFSYDVKMKEKGDIPEGYSVSREKKERFSLILESASTNQTSMYLCASSLKGAILYSGANVLTFGAGSRLTVL.

This chain links TRBV7-8 with TRBJ2-5, with 10 bases aligning to TRBD2. CDR3 size: 17 residues. J lost 4 bases, V lost 5 bases, and 13 bases had no gene match. Germline V lookup: CDR1 SGHVS, CDR2 FQNEAQ. The CDR3 loop reads CASSPRVGAGGRETQYF. In DNA, the CDR3 is TGTGCCAGCAGCCCACGTGTCGGAGCGGGAGGGCGAGAGACCCAGTACTTC.

The chain has TRBV19 and TRBJ1-5; D is ambiguous. Germline CDR1 LNHDA, CDR2 SQIVND (reference sequence). The CDR3 is made up of 13 amino acids. With 5 bases removed from V and 4 bases from J, the gap between germline ends came to 9 bases. The CDR3 spells CASSGVHNQPQHF. As DNA, the CDR3 is TGTGCCAGTAGTGGGGTCCATAATCAGCCCCAGCATTTT.

The chain is built from TRBV7-2 and TRBJ1-5; D uncertain. V was trimmed by 6 bases and J by 3 bases, leaving 9 bases between them. There are 13 residues in the CDR3. Germline V CDR1 and CDR2: SGHTA, FQGNSA. The CDR3 is CASSPSYNQPQHF. CDR3 nucleotide sequence: TGTGCCAGCAGTCCTAGCTACAATCAGCCCCAGCATTTT.

This chain joins TRBV5-5 and TRBJ2-5; possibly TRBD1 for D (5 bases). The CDR3 totals 14 residues. With 0 bases removed from V and 1 base from J, the gap between germline ends came to 7 bases. The germline gives CDR1 SGHKS, CDR2 YYEKEE (reference sequence). The CDR3 DNA sequence: TGTGCCAGCAGCTTGGGACAGATCCAAGAGACCCAGTACTTC. It specifies CASSLGQIQETQYF.

The DNA for the CDR3 is TGTGCCATCAGTCAACAGGGAAAGGCCGGGGAGCTGTTTTTT. Translation: CAISQQGKAGELFF. J is TRBJ2-2 and V is TRBV10-3; D may be TRBD1 (6 bases). Trimming took 5 bases from V and 6 from J, leaving 13 bases between them. Germline V CDR1 and CDR2: ENHRY, SYGVKD. The CDR3 is 14 residues long.

J is TRBJ1-1 and V is TRBV28, with D possibly matching TRBD1 (5 bases). This CDR3 contains 16 residues. The V end lost 3 bases, the J end lost 1 base, and 15 bases lay between the germline ends. Looked up from germline, CDR1 is MDHEN and CDR2 is SYDVKM. CDR3 amino acids: CASSFPPGGSNTEAFF. Written as DNA, the CDR3 is TGTGCCAGCAGTTTTCCTCCCGGGGGGTCGAACACTGAAGCTTTCTTT.

The chain is built from TRBV4-2 and TRBJ2-1; 13 nucleotides align to TRBD2. The CDR3 sequence is 15 residues long. Germline V gives CDR1 LGHNA, CDR2 YNFKEQ. V gave up 3 bases and J gave up 8 bases; unmatched junction bases: 4. This chain's CDR3 is CASSHRTSGGDEQFF. As DNA, the CDR3 is TGTGCCAGCAGCCACCGGACTAGCGGGGGTGATGAGCAGTTCTTC.

This chain links TRBV6-5 with TRBJ1-2, with TRBD1 matching 8 bases. The junction had 6 bases not matched to a gene; V was cut back by 5 bases and J by 7 bases. The germline CDR1 and CDR2 sequences are MNHEY and SVGAGI. This CDR3 comprises 13 residues. The CDR3 sequence: CASSLRTGRGYTF. The CDR3 DNA is TGTGCCAGCAGTCTCCGGACAGGGCGTGGCTACACCTTC.

This clone occurred once. The CDR3 loop reads CASYPEGQAQQETQYF. CDR3 coding DNA: TGCGCCAGCTACCCGGAGGGACAGGCCCAACAAGAGACCCAGTACTTC. The chain is built from TRBV5-1 and TRBJ2-5; 8 bases map to TRBD1. Germline values: CDR1 SGHRS, CDR2 YFSETQ. The CDR3 is 16 residues long. Unmatched junction bases numbered 13, after V lost 7 bases and J lost 2 bases.

The V gene is TRBV9, the J gene TRBJ1-2; D possibly corresponds to TRBD1 (5 bases). Germline V gives CDR1 SGDLS, CDR2 YYNGEE. V was clipped by 0 bases and J by 5 bases, with 11 bases between them. This CDR3 region has 14 residues. The CDR3 nucleotides are TGTGCCAGCAGCGTAGAAGGCAGGGAGTATGGCTACACCTTC. Amino acids: CASSVEGREYGYTF.

This clone is a singleton in its sample. The chain combines TRBV11-2 with TRBJ2-7, with D perhaps TRBD1 or TRBD2 (5 bases each). The germline V gene has CDR1 SGHAT and CDR2 FQNNGV. The CDR3 is made up of 17 amino acids. The germline V and J ends were trimmed by 2 bases and 7 bases, with 24 bases remaining between them. CDR3 sequence reads: CASSLHPTGTGFGEQYF. DNA for the CDR3: TGTGCCAGCAGCTTACACCCGACCGGGACGGGGTTTGGGGAGCAGTACTTC.

V and J are TRBV6-5 and TRBJ2-3, with D perhaps assigned TRBD1 or TRBD2 (5 bases each). Germline values: CDR1 MNHEY, CDR2 SVGAGI. CDR3 size: 15 residues. Trimming shortened V by 4 bases and J by 1 base, and 12 bases separated the two germline ends. CDR3: CASSLRGEGTDTQYF. CDR3 nucleotide sequence: TGTGCCAGCAGTTTGAGGGGCGAAGGCACAGATACGCAGTATTTT.

The chain joins TRBV4-1 to TRBJ1-1; TRBD1 might be the D (6 bases). The CDR3 contains 16 residues. Germline lookup yields CDR1 MGHRA and CDR2 YSYEKL. V was trimmed by 4 bases and J by 4 bases, leaving 19 bases between them. Written as DNA, the CDR3 is TGCGCCAGCAGCCCCTACGAGGGGGGACGGCGCACTGAAGCTTTCTTT. Encoded protein: CASSPYEGGRRTEAFF.

The chain recombines TRBV4-3 with TRBJ1-1, with D possibly being TRBD1 (6 bases). The CDR3 is 15 residues long. Germline V CDR1 and CDR2: LGHNA, YSLEER. V was clipped by 4 bases and J by 5 bases, with 17 bases between them. CDR3 DNA: TGCGCCAGCAGCCGAAATCAATGGGGGGCGACTGAAGCTTTCTTT. It codes for CASSRNQWGATEAFF.

This chain joins TRBV19 and TRBJ1-5; D perhaps matches TRBD1 (6 bases). CDR3 length: 14 amino acids. The V gene lost 5 bases and the J gene lost 0 bases, with 8 bases spanning the gap. The germline V gene encodes CDR1 LNHDA and CDR2 SQIVND (reference sequence). This chain's CDR3 is CASSWDNSNQPQHF. CDR3 bases: TGTGCCAGTAGTTGGGACAATAGCAATCAGCCCCAGCATTTT.

This chain uses TRBV5-1 with TRBJ1-5; no firm D call. Trimming shortened V by 4 bases and J by 3 bases, and 17 bases separated the two germline ends. CDR3 length: 16 amino acids. CDR1 is SGHRS and CDR2 is YFSETQ in the germline V gene. The CDR3 reads CASSTRAVPPNQPQHF. The CDR3 DNA reads TGCGCCAGCAGCACCCGGGCCGTGCCCCCCAATCAGCCCCAGCATTTT.

The rearrangement joins TRBV19 to TRBJ2-6; 11 nucleotides line up with TRBD1. Germline V gene data show CDR1 as LNHDA and CDR2 as SQIVND (reference sequence). The CDR3 is made up of 19 amino acids. V lost 2 bases, J lost 4 bases, and 10 bases stayed unmatched. The CDR3 DNA reads as TGTGCCAGTAGTATAAGGGACAGGGGGTCCGTTGGAGGGGCCAACGTCCTGACTTTC. As protein: CASSIRDRGSVGGANVLTF. Full variable domain (outside the CDR3, taken from reference TRBV19 and TRBJ2-6): DGGITQSPKYLFRKEGQNVTLSCEQNLNHDAMYWYRQDPGQGLRLIYYSQIVNDFQKGDIAEGYSVSREKKESFPLTVTSAQKNPTAFYLCASSIRDRGSVGGANVLTFGAGSRLTVL.

The V call is TRBV10-2, the J call TRBJ2-2; 11 bases map to TRBD1. CDR1 is WSHSY, CDR2 SAAADI, per germline. Unmatched junction bases numbered 6, after V lost 6 bases and J lost 3 bases. The CDR3 covers 16 residues. CDR3 sequence (DNA): TGCGCCAGCAGGGACAGGGGGCGGACAGACACCGGGGAGCTGTTTTTT. It codes for CASRDRGRTDTGELFF.

The CDR3 reads CASSPRTSGGVSTDTQYF. The CDR3 nucleotides read TGTGCCAGCAGCCCGCGGACTAGCGGGGGGGTAAGCACAGATACGCAGTATTTT. The chain is built from TRBV4-2 and TRBJ2-3; 15 bases fit TRBD2. Germline trimming cut 4 bases from V and 0 bases from J; bases unmatched to any gene: 5. Germline-derived CDR1 and CDR2 are LGHNA and YNFKEQ. The CDR3 sequence is 18 residues long.

The V gene is TRBV21-1, the J gene TRBJ2-3; TRBD2, as called in the table, went unchecked against the DNA. TRBV21-1 is listed as a pseudogene. CDR3 size: 16 residues. The CDR3 DNA reads as TGTGCCAGCAGCAAAGTCGATAGCGTGAACGCAGATACGCAGTATTTT. Its translation: CASSKVDSVNADTQYF.

The genes are TRBV28 and TRBJ1-5; 7 bases line up with TRBD1. The J segment lost 1 base and the V segment lost 2 bases, leaving 2 bases of the junction unmatched. CDR3 length: 15 residues. Germline V gene lookup returns CDR1 MDHEN and CDR2 SYDVKM. The CDR3 DNA reads as TGTGCCAGCAGTTTAACAGGGGCGAGCAATCAGCCCCAGCATTTT. Amino acids: CASSLTGASNQPQHF.